This TCR beta chain was sequenced during a study of CXCR3-negative and CXCR3-positive naive CD8 T cells (dated by TCRdb to the late 2010s). Some background on the complete study: In total, roughly 150 million TRB reads were obtained, or roughly 1.5 +/- 0.3 million reads per library. Data from some twelve donors, pooled across two independent experiments, went into the diversity and physicochemical repertoire analyses. Naive subsets from about 5 donors and memory cells from 3 donors were included in the TRBV-TRBJ cluster analysis. Paper-wide results and their limitations: Because CXCR3 expression was partially decreased after cryopreservation, freshly isolated PBMCs were used for most assays. Because surface CD5, which is linked to self-reactivity in mice, was comparable between the naive subsets, TCR interaction strength was also inferred from TRB CDR3 physicochemical properties. Both naive subsets had comparably high repertoire diversity, while memory CD8+ T cells had much lower repertoire diversity. Within the same donor, TRBV-TRBJ usage looked similar between naive CXCR3-negative and CXCR3-positive cells, but memory cells had distinct patterns.

For sequencing, a NextSeq 550 was employed. The Human TCR Profiling Kit (MiLaboratory) was used to prepare UMI-labeled 5' RACE TRB cDNA libraries. The full amount of extracted RNA was used for cDNA synthesis, and the full amount of resulting cDNA was used for PCR amplification. Libraries were prepared in parallel using an identical number of PCR cycles. The authors processed their data as follows. With a requirement of at least two reads per UMI, MIGEC and MiXCR extracted about 50,000 +/- 10,000 unique UMI-labeled TRB cDNA molecules per library. An average of 40,000 +/- 10,000 functional in-frame TRB CDR3 nucleotide clonotypes without stop codons was found per library. After each sample was downsampled to 5000 UMI-labeled TRB molecules, VDJtools was used to calculate diversity metrics such as normalized Shannon-Wiener and Chao1. For the central five CDR3 residues, VDJtools calculated physicochemical properties weighted by clonotype size, namely interaction energy, strength, volume and Kidera factor 4. Each CDR3 protein sequence appears as one entry after TCRdb reprocessed the reads, and no DNA is included. The V and J calls and clone size come from TCRdb's table, not from the authors' own analysis. The sample table gives about 57,000 distinct CDR3 sequences. The top ten clonotypes cover 20% to 25% of the sample.

For each CD8+ T cell subset, flow sorting was done in triplicate, and some 300,000 cells per subset went directly into RLT lysis buffer. Peripheral blood mononuclear cells were isolated from buffy coats using standard density gradient centrifugation. An RNeasy Mini Kit was used to extract total RNA from the sorted cells. Reading the germline V gene gives CDR1 SNHLY and CDR2 FYNNEI. Spanning cysteine to phenylalanine, the CDR3 consists of 15 amino acids. No coding sequence is recorded. Comment on this clonotype: Its antigen has not been determined.

Sequences were obtained from memory CD8+ T cells from blood. The cell subset or site tag for this specimen amounts to: conventional CD8+ memory T cells (TMEM), sorted as controls. The TCR sequence derives from a human donor in good health. Some clones in this sample may be carry-over from other donors' samples. The rearrangement joined TRBV2 to TRBJ1-5; TCRdb's D call of TRBD1 is untestable without DNA. CDR3 protein: CASSEWDGGDQPQHF.